This T cell receptor (beta chain) was recorded in a study of OX40 agonist ivuxolimab in advanced cancers. Study-level background: Ivuxolimab, which targeted the costimulatory receptor OX40 (CD134), was an agonistic, fully human IgG2 monoclonal antibody. Intravenous ivuxolimab was administered to patients every 2 weeks at six dose levels: 0.01, 0.1, 0.3, 1.5, 3 and 10 mg/kg. Of the roughly 50 dose-escalation patients, hepatocellular carcinoma was present in about 20, melanoma in roughly 15, renal cell carcinoma in 9 and head and neck cancer in 9. A male proportion of 82.7% and a mean age of about 60 years, ranging from about 20 to 80, were recorded for the dose-escalation cohort. Prior anti-PD-1, anti-PD-L1 or anti-CTLA-4 therapy was permitted, and checkpoint inhibitors had been received by about 37% of dose-escalation patients. Partial responses occurred in three dose-escalation patients, of whom one had hepatocellular carcinoma and two had cutaneous melanoma. The purpose of peripheral TCRbeta sequencing was to test whether ivuxolimab changed TCR sequence diversity and led to clonal T-cell expansion. The monotherapy dose-escalation portion (N ≈ 52 patients) of the phase I ivuxolimab trial is reported in the paper. Results the study describes overall, beyond this receptor: Low levels of normalized T-cell clonal expansion were also seen in some nonresponding patients. The antigen specificity of the clonally expanded peripheral T cells was not determined. After ivuxolimab, expanded clones were on average more numerous among CD8+ T cells than among CD4+ T cells. At doses from 0.1 to 3.0 mg/kg, clonal expansion was seen in both CD4+ and CD8+ blood T cells between baseline and week 6. In the 0.1-3.0 mg/kg groups, partial responders were among the patients with the lowest normalized peripheral clonal expansion, particularly in CD8+ T cells.

Sequences MNHEY (CDR1) and SVGAGI (CDR2) are obtained from the germline V gene. V is pared back by 2 bases and J by 6 bases, with 16 bases lying between the germline termini. Taken from cysteine to phenylalanine, the CDR3 has 15 residues. The entry retains the CDR3 DNA only, 45 bases that are in frame from base 1. To sequence the TCRbeta CDR3 region, genomic DNA was isolated from the sorted cells. The immunoSEQ Assay was used for sequencing of TCRbeta CDR3 regions. This immuneACCESS table, as held by TCRdb, lists in-frame sequences with V and J called but not all clones. Of the missing ones, under half trace to an unresolved V gene in checked studies; the others have no known cause. The sample table records some 80,000 clones; around 90% of these occur just once. Roughly 0.33% of the sample goes to the ten largest clones. Patients with a history of autoimmune disease or receiving systemic immunosuppression were excluded from the trial. Peripheral blood for TCR sequencing was collected from all dose cohorts at baseline, on cycle 4 day 1, and on cycle 7 day 1. The samples were taken from a phase I, first-in-human, multicenter, open-label dose-escalation trial of ivuxolimab. Adults with locally advanced or metastatic head and neck squamous cell, hepatocellular, melanoma or renal cell carcinoma were enrolled in the trial. CD4+ and CD8+ T cells were sorted separately from peripheral blood before TCR sequencing.

As for this clone: Its antigen has not been determined. Base qualities are not provided; no much larger clone lies one nucleotide away.

The chain is encoded by TRBV6-5 joined to TRBJ2-5; the D gene is possibly TRBD2, with 6 bases matching. The sequencing used CD4+ or CD8+ T cells sorted from blood, collected in a trial of the OX40 agonist ivuxolimab. The TCR sequence derives from an adult with an advanced solid tumor such as melanoma, head and neck, liver or kidney cancer. The DNA sequence follows: TGTGCCAGCAGTTACCTAGGGCAGGAGGGGAAGACCCAGTACTTC. Translation gives CASSYLGQEGKTQYF.